The text below deals with one TCR beta chain. Its antigen is undetermined. In germline, CDR1 is SGHTA, CDR2 FQGNSA. This CDR3 is 11 amino acids long. V was cut by 5 bases and J by 5 bases, with 6 bases left in between. This sample stems from a study of OX40 agonist ivuxolimab in advanced cancers. General study results and limits: Average numbers of expanded clones were greater in CD8+ T cells than in CD4+. There was clonal expansion of CD4+ and CD8+ blood T cells by week 6 at 0.1 to 3.0 mg/kg.

Using immunoSEQ multiplex PCR, the repertoire was profiled, and TCRdb retains in-frame clones only, with some absent. The sample has some 70,000 clones, 80% to 90% seen once; the top ten hold roughly 8.2%. The chain recombines TRBV7-2 with TRBJ1-2; unclear D gene. The sequencing used CD4+ or CD8+ T cells sorted from blood, collected in a trial of the OX40 agonist ivuxolimab. This TCR was recovered from an adult with an advanced solid tumor such as melanoma, head and neck, liver or kidney cancer. In nucleotides, the CDR3 is TGTGCCAGCAGCCAATTGTATGGCTACACCTTC. Protein product: CASSQLYGYTF.